This entry lists 13 T cell receptor beta chains sequenced from one sample in a study of CXCR3-negative and CXCR3-positive naive CD8 T cells. Via 5' RACE with UMI labels, TRB cDNA libraries were prepared. TCRdb reprocessed the 5' RACE reads, with one entry per CDR3 protein and no DNA. This sample's table has fewer than 95,000 distinct CDR3 sequences. What was sequenced was naive CXCR3- CD8+ T cells from blood. Specified subset: CD45RO-CCR7+CD27+CD95- naive CD8+ T cells lacking CXCR3 (TNR3-). The receptors were sampled from a human donor in good health. Some clones in this sample may be carry-over from other donors' samples.

The V and J genes are TRBV12-3 or TRBV12-4 and TRBJ2-7. CDR3 length equals 13 residues. CDR3 protein: CASSLDGYYEQYF.

This chain links TRBV21-1 with TRBJ2-1. TRBV21-1 is a pseudogene. The CDR3 spans 15 residues. The CDR3 region is CASSNEETVSNEQLF.

This sequence joins TRBV29-1 and TRBJ1-1. CDR1 is SQVTM, CDR2 ANQGSEA, per germline. The CDR3 is 12 amino acids. The CDR3 is CSVGGEWTEAFF.

The chain has TRBV3-1 and TRBJ2-1; lacking DNA, the TRBD1 call made by TCRdb goes unchecked. The CDR3 sequence is 15 residues long. Per the germline V gene, CDR1 is LGHDT and CDR2 is YNNKEL (reference sequence). The CDR3 sequence is CASSEDRGVYNEQFF.

V gene TRBV29-1 combines with J gene TRBJ2-7. The CDR3 has 12 residues. The V gene's germline CDR1 is SQVTM and CDR2 ANQGSEA. CDR3 region: CSVEDRTYEQYF.

The CDR3: CSVEDTTRLAHGPNEQFF. The V and J genes are TRBV29-1 and TRBJ2-1; no DNA is available, so the TRBD2 call from TCRdb remains unchecked. Per the germline V gene, CDR1 is SQVTM and CDR2 is ANQGSEA. The CDR3 covers 18 residues.

This chain connects TRBV23-1 to TRBJ2-3; the TRBD1 assignment by TCRdb is unverifiable without DNA. TRBV23-1 is assigned to the ORF class and has an uncertain function. This CDR3 is 14 amino acids long. This CDR3 reads CASSYRQETDTQYF.

The genes are TRBV7-6 and TRBJ2-7; TCRdb's D gene call, TRBD2, goes unchecked for lack of DNA. Germline lookup yields CDR1 SGHVS and CDR2 FNYEAQ. The length of the CDR3 is 19 residues. The CDR3 sequence: CASSLLSPKERGASYEQYF.

The chain couples TRBV9 to TRBJ2-7. In germline, CDR1 is SGDLS, CDR2 YYNGEE. The CDR3 loop spans 15 amino acids. The CDR3 loop is CASSVGQSSSYEQYF.

This chain joins TRBV9 and TRBJ2-1; no DNA is available, so the TRBD1 call from TCRdb remains unchecked. Germline V CDR1 and CDR2: SGDLS, YYNGEE. The CDR3 has 13 residues. CDR3 protein: CASSASGTWDQFF.

The gene calls are TRBV12-3 or TRBV12-4 and TRBJ2-5; there is no DNA to check the TCRdb D call of TRBD1. The CDR3 runs 16 residues. CDR3 protein: CASSSWDGTLQETQYF.

The chain has TRBV20-1 and TRBJ2-5; TCRdb reports TRBD2, a call that lacks DNA to check it against. Germline CDR1 reads DFQATT; CDR2 reads SNEGSKA (reference sequence). The CDR3 spans 17 residues. CDR3 sequence: CSAKGILAGALGETQYF.

The gene calls are TRBV29-1 and TRBJ2-3; TCRdb indicates TRBD1, and absent DNA this call remains unverified. CDR3 length equals 14 residues. Germline CDR1 is SQVTM and CDR2 is ANQGSEA. The CDR3 loop is CSVTQGDRADTQYF.